Following are 21 T cell receptor beta chains from one sample sequenced in a study of T cell changes during pregnancy in multiple sclerosis. Assay: immunoSEQ multiplex PCR; the TCRdb copy retains only in-frame clones and omits some. Among 70,000 to 100,000 clones, around 93% were seen once, and the ten largest hold 4.3%. The specimen was peripheral blood, collected in the first trimester of pregnancy. All receptors come from a female donor with multiple sclerosis, enrolled in a pregnancy study.

V is TRBV6-5 and J is TRBJ1-2; no reliable D call. Germline V gene lookup returns CDR1 MNHEY and CDR2 SVGAGI. V was cut by 10 bases and J by 2 bases, with 17 bases left in between. The CDR3 is 14 amino acids. CDR3 loop: CATKSSSLNYGYTF. The DNA of the CDR3 is TGTGCCACCAAGAGTTCGAGCCTGAACTATGGCTACACCTTC.

The chain has TRBV6-1 and TRBJ1-5, with 7 bases lining up with TRBD1. The trim removed 4 bases at V and 7 bases at J, leaving 13 bases unmatched. This CDR3 region has 16 residues. The germline V gene has CDR1 MNHNS and CDR2 SASEGT. The CDR3 reads CASSGEDRVGGQPQHF. For the CDR3, the DNA is TGTGCCAGCAGTGGGGAAGACAGGGTCGGAGGACAGCCCCAGCATTTT.

The CDR3 DNA reads as TGTGCCAGTAGTAGTTTGGACAGTTTGGCCAACGGCTACACCTTC. It codes for CASSSLDSLANGYTF. The genes are TRBV19 and TRBJ1-2, with D tentatively TRBD1 (6 bases). The V gene's germline CDR1 is LNHDA and CDR2 SQIVND (reference sequence). Trimming took off 4 bases at V and 8 bases at J, with 20 bases between the two ends. The CDR3 covers 15 residues.

This chain joins TRBV18 and TRBJ1-5, with D possibly matching TRBD1 (5 bases). Germline V CDR1 and CDR2: KGHSH, LQKENI. The CDR3 runs 16 residues. Trimming pared 4 bases from V and 4 bases from J, leaving 17 bases between. CDR3 protein: CASSLTRGAVNQPQHF. The CDR3 nucleotides are TGTGCCAGCTCACTGACAAGGGGTGCCGTTAATCAGCCCCAGCATTTT.

The J gene is TRBJ1-1, the V gene TRBV10-3; D gene ambiguous. The CDR3 contains 13 residues. V gave up 5 bases and J gave up 7 bases, with 14 bases separating them. Germline CDR1 ENHRY, CDR2 SYGVKD. The CDR3 sequence: CAISPLAVDEAFF. In nucleotides, the CDR3 is TGTGCCATCAGTCCCCTGGCGGTGGATGAAGCTTTCTTT.

The rearrangement uses TRBV7-2 and TRBJ1-1; maybe TRBD1 (6 bases). Germline-derived CDR1 and CDR2 are SGHTA and FQGNSA. Trimming shortened V by 6 bases and J by 0 bases, and 14 bases separated the two germline ends. CDR3 length: 15 residues. CDR3 DNA: TGTGCCAGCAGGCAGGGGCCCTACATGAACACTGAAGCTTTCTTT. Protein product: CASRQGPYMNTEAFF.

The genes are TRBV18 and TRBJ1-5; D gene unclear. CDR3 length: 16 amino acids. Between the trimmed V and J ends, which lost 4 bases and 0 bases, there was a span of 13 bases. Germline lookup yields CDR1 KGHSH and CDR2 LQKENI. The CDR3 coding sequence is TGTGCCAGCTCACAGGCCGGGGTGGATAGCAATCAGCCCCAGCATTTT. This codes for CASSQAGVDSNQPQHF.

This chain uses TRBV6-5 with TRBJ1-2; D might be TRBD1 (5 bases). The CDR3 is 16 residues long. The germline gives CDR1 MNHEY, CDR2 SVGAGI. Trimming removed 2 bases at V and 8 bases at J, with 21 bases between. The DNA of the CDR3 is TGTGCCAGCAGTTACAGTGGCGATCTACAGGATATGGGCTACACCTTC. It is translated as CASSYSGDLQDMGYTF.

V is TRBV2 and J is TRBJ2-7, with 7 bases matching TRBD1. With 0 bases clipped from V and 5 bases from J, the junction kept 7 bases outside the gene matches. Germline V gene sequence: CDR1 SNHLY, CDR2 FYNNEI. This CDR3 spans 15 amino acids. In DNA form, the CDR3 reads TGTGCCAGCAGTGAAGCGGGCAGGGGGATCGACGAGCAGTACTTC. Amino acid sequence: CASSEAGRGIDEQYF.

V and J are TRBV6-6 and TRBJ2-3, with D perhaps matching TRBD2 (7 bases). CDR1 MNHNY and CDR2 SVGAGI come from the germline V gene (reference sequence). The CDR3 has 12 residues. Between the trimmed V and J ends, which lost 8 bases and 2 bases, there was a span of 8 bases. CDR3 DNA sequence: TGTGCCAGCGGGGGGGCCACAGATACGCAGTATTTT. Translation: CASGGATDTQYF.

The chain carries TRBV2 and TRBJ1-1; TRBD1 might be the D (5 bases). The CDR3 consists of 12 residues. Between the trimmed V and J ends, which lost 10 bases and 3 bases, there was a span of 12 bases. Germline V CDR1 and CDR2: SNHLY, FYNNEI. CDR3 bases: TGTGCCAACCAGGGATATGACACTGAAGCTTTCTTT. Translated: CANQGYDTEAFF.

The chain recombines TRBV9 with TRBJ2-2; 8 bases line up with TRBD2. The CDR3 consists of 15 residues. Germline V lookup: CDR1 SGDLS, CDR2 YYNGEE. Losses at the gene ends were 0 bases for V and 4 bases for J; bases not matched to a gene: 2. The CDR3 sequence is CASSVAGGPTGELFF. For the CDR3, the DNA is TGTGCCAGCAGCGTAGCGGGGGGGCCCACCGGGGAGCTGTTTTTT.

This chain joins TRBV4-2 and TRBJ2-7; TRBD2 aligns across 10 bases. Germline CDR1 reads LGHNA; CDR2 reads YNFKEQ. V gave up 5 bases and J gave up 4 bases; unmatched junction bases: 17. CDR3 length equals 18 residues. The CDR3 sequence is CASSGSRTSGISGYEQYF. As DNA, the CDR3 is TGTGCCAGCAGCGGTAGCCGGACTAGCGGCATCTCGGGATACGAGCAGTACTTC.

The table lists this clone with a count of one. The chain links TRBV2 to TRBJ1-3; D unresolved. Per the germline V gene, CDR1 is SNHLY and CDR2 is FYNNEI. Trimming stripped 7 bases from V and 9 bases from J, with 16 bases between. CDR3 length: 13 amino acids. The CDR3 nucleotides are TGTGCCAGCATTTTTCCCGGTTCGGGCACCATATATTTT. Its protein product is CASIFPGSGTIYF.

The J gene is TRBJ1-5, the V gene TRBV2, with D possibly matching TRBD1 (6 bases). V lost 6 bases and J 5 bases, leaving 17 bases between the germline ends. The length of the CDR3 is 15 residues. Germline V gene sequence: CDR1 SNHLY, CDR2 FYNNEI. This chain's CDR3 is CASSGTRTAYQPQHF. CDR3 coding DNA: TGTGCCAGCAGCGGAACCAGGACAGCTTATCAGCCCCAGCATTTT.

This rearrangement joins TRBV7-9 to TRBJ1-2; 8 bases line up with TRBD1. Unmatched junction bases numbered 5, after V lost 5 bases and J lost 6 bases. Per germline, CDR1 SEHNR and CDR2 FQNEAQ (reference sequence). This CDR3 is built from 13 residues. The CDR3 loop reads CASSPGQGHGYTF. The CDR3 coding sequence is TGTGCCAGCAGCCCTGGACAGGGCCATGGCTACACCTTC.

The chain recombines TRBV29-1 with TRBJ1-2; D is ambiguous. In germline, CDR1 is SQVTM, CDR2 ANQGSEA. Between the trimmed V and J ends, which lost 6 bases and 6 bases, there was a span of 8 bases. The CDR3 length is 10 residues. The CDR3 region has the DNA TGCAGCGTCCTAACAGATGGCTACACCTTC. This translates into CSVLTDGYTF.

The chain joins TRBV30 to TRBJ1-1; possible D gene TRBD1, 5 bases. Trimming removed 2 bases at V and 4 bases at J, with 11 bases between. CDR1 and CDR2 from the germline V gene are GTSNPN and SVGIG (reference sequence). The CDR3 has 13 residues. The CDR3 sequence: CAWSSQGSTEAFF. CDR3 DNA sequence: TGTGCCTGGAGTAGCCAGGGATCCACTGAAGCTTTCTTT. Complete variable domain (other parts from reference TRBV30 and TRBJ1-1): SQTIHQWPATLVQPVGSPLSLECTVEGTSNPNLYWYRQAAGRGLQLLFYSVGIGQISSEVPQNLSASRPQDRQFILSSKKLLLSDSGFYLCAWSSQGSTEAFFGQGTRLTVV.

This clone was picked up one time. The chain uses TRBV27 and TRBJ1-1, with 12 bases lining up with TRBD1. Germline lookup yields CDR1 MNHEY and CDR2 SMNVEV (reference sequence). The CDR3 totals 17 residues. The V segment lost 3 bases and the J segment 2 bases; nucleotides outside the gene matches: 7. The chain's CDR3 is CASSFLGQGAFNTEAFF. For the CDR3, the DNA is TGTGCCAGCAGTTTTTTGGGACAGGGGGCATTCAACACTGAAGCTTTCTTT.

The chain links TRBV5-1 to TRBJ1-4; 7 nucleotides line up with TRBD1. This CDR3 has 14 residues. Trimming cost V 1 base and J 5 bases; bases outside gene matches: 2. Germline V gene lookup returns CDR1 SGHRS and CDR2 YFSETQ. DNA for the CDR3: TGCGCCAGCAGCTTGTCGGGACAGAATGAAAAACTGTTTTTT. Protein: CASSLSGQNEKLFF. Combining the CDR3 with reference TRBV5-1 and TRBJ1-4 gives the whole variable domain KAGVTQTPRYLIKTRGQQVTLSCSPISGHRSVSWYQQTPGQGLQFLFEYFSETQRNKGNFPGRFSGRQFSNSRSEMNVSTLELGDSALYLCASSLSGQNEKLFFGSGTQLSVL.

V is TRBV27 and J is TRBJ2-3; TRBD2 might be the D (7 bases). V was pared by 3 bases and J by 4 bases, with 17 bases between. The CDR3 is 16 residues long. The germline gives CDR1 MNHEY, CDR2 SMNVEV (reference sequence). The CDR3 bases are TGTGCCAGCAGTTTCGGGCCGCGGGGGCAGGCAGATACGCAGTATTTT. This codes for CASSFGPRGQADTQYF.